This is a list of T cell receptor beta chains from one sample in a study of shared clonotypes between healthy human individuals. Repertoires were generated with immunoSEQ multiplex PCR, while TCRdb's copy carries only in-frame clones and drops some. There are 1 million to 1.2 million clones in the sample; 60% to 80% occur only once, and about 0.89% lies in the top ten. The sequenced sample consisted of memory CD4+ T cells from PBMCs. These receptors were obtained from a man between 18 and 35 years old in good health. Some clones in this sample may be carry-over from other donors' samples. Each CDR3 is given with its conserved first and last residue.

>TRBV5-1
CASSLAGGRNIQYF
>TRBV27
CASSLSVPLNYGYTF
>TRBV5-4
CASSLELAGAHEQYF
>TRBV5-1
CASSPGQLQETQYF
>TRBV28
CASSSGLAVPYEQYF
>TRBV29-1
CSVTDGTDTQYF
>TRBV18
CASSPQGSNQPQHF
>TRBV5-1
CASSLDGTNYGYTF
>TRBV2
CASNPSGTSTDTQYF
>TRBV11-2
CASSLTGGYNEQFF
>TRBV7-2
CASSTRGPYNEQFF
>TRBV18
CASSPKQTGAGEAFF
>TRBV5-4
CASSLGYGSYEQYF
>TRBV4-2
CASRLAGGWGDTGELFF
>TRBV7-3
CASSSGSPSTEAFF
>TRBV5-1
CASSLGTGANYGYTF
>TRBV28
CASSPAEGYYGYTF
>TRBV7-2
CASSFSLAGASYEQYF
>TRBV30
CASQMNTEAFF
>TRBV6-5
CASSTGARRGTEAFF
>TRBV7-3
CASSSYASGPNGAGELFF
>TRBV2
CASRRQGSSYEQYF
>TRBV18
CASSTGQQFTDTQYF
>TRBV6-1
CASERNSNQPQHF
>TRBV11-2
CASSLGRSTGELFF